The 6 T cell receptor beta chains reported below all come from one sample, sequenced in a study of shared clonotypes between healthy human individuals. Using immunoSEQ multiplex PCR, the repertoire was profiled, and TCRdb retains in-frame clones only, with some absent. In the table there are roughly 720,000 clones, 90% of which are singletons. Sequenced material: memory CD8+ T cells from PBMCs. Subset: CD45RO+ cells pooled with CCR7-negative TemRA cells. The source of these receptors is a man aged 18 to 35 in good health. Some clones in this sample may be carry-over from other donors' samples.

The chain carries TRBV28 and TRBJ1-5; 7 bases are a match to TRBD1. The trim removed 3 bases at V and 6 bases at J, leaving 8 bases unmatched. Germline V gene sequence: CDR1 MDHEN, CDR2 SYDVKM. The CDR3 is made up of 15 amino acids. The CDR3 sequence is CASSFGTEIGQPQHF. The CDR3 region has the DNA TGTGCCAGCAGTTTCGGGACAGAAATCGGTCAGCCCCAGCATTTT.

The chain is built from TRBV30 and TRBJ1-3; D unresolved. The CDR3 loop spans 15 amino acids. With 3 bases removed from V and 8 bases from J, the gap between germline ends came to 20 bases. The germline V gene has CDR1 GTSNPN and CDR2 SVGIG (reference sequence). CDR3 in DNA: TGTGCCTGGAGACCCGGGGAGGCGTCTGGGGACACCATATATTTT. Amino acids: CAWRPGEASGDTIYF.

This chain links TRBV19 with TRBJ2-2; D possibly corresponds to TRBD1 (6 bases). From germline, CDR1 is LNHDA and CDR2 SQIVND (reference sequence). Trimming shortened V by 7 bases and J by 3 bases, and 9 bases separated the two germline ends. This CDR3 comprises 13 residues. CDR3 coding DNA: TGTGCCAGTAAACAGGGCTACACCGGGGAGCTGTTTTTT. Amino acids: CASKQGYTGELFF.

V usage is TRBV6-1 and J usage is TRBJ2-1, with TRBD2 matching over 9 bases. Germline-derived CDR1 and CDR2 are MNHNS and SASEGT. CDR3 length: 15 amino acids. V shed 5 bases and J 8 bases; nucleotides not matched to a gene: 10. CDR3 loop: CASSFLSGSSDEQFF. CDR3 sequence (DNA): TGTGCCAGCAGTTTCCTTAGCGGGAGCTCGGATGAGCAGTTCTTC.

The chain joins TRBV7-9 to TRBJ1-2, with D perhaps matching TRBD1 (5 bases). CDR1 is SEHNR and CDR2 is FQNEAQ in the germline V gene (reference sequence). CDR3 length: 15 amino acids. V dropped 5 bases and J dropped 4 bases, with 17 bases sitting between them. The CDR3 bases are TGTGCCAGCAGCGCCCAGAAGACAGTCGTCTATGGCTACACCTTC. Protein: CASSAQKTVVYGYTF.

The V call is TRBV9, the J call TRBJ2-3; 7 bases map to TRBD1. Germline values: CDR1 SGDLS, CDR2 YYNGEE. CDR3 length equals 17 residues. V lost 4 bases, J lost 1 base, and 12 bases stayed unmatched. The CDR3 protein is CASSSGGSNPGTDTQYF. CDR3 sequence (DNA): TGTGCCAGCAGCTCAGGGGGTAGTAACCCCGGCACAGATACGCAGTATTTT.